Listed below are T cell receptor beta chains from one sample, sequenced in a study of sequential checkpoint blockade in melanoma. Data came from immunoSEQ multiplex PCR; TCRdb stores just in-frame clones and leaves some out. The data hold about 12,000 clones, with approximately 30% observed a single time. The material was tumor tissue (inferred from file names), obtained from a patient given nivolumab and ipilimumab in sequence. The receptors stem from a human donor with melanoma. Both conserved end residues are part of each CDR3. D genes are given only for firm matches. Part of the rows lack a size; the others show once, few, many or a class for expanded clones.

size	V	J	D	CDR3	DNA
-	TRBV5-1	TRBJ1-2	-	CASSLAGGSGGYTF	TGCGCCAGCAGCTTGGCCGGCGGGTCGGGTGGCTACACCTTC
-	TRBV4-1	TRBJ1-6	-	CASSPTTISYNSPLHF	TGCGCCAGCAGCCCCACGACCATCTCCTATAATTCACCCCTCCACTTT
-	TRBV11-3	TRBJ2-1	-	CASSFHNRDNEQFF	TGTGCCAGCAGCTTTCATAACCGGGACAATGAGCAGTTCTTC
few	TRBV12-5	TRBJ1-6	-	CASGYKIRQSSYNSPLHF	TGTGCTAGTGGCTACAAAATACGACAGAGCTCCTATAATTCACCCCTCCACTTT
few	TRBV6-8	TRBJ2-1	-	CASSLYPSSYNEQFF	TGTGCCAGCAGTTTGTACCCGAGCTCCTACAATGAGCAGTTCTTC
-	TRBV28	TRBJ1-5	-	CASSFPREGNQPQHF	TGTGCCAGCAGTTTCCCCAGGGAAGGCAATCAGCCCCAGCATTTT
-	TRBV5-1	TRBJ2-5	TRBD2	CASRGTKNTRQETQYF	TGCGCCAGCAGAGGGACTAAAAATACGAGGCAAGAGACCCAGTACTTC
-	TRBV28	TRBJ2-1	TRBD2	CAITGLAGEGDEQFF	TGTGCCATCACCGGACTAGCGGGGGAGGGGGATGAGCAGTTCTTC
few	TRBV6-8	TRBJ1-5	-	CASSRGGAGQPQHF	TGTGCCAGCAGTCGAGGGGGGGCGGGTCAGCCCCAGCATTTT
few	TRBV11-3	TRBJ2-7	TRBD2	CASSFPSGGVPDEQYF	TGTGCCAGCAGCTTTCCTAGCGGGGGGGTTCCGGACGAGCAGTACTTC
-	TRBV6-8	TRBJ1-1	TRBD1	CASSPGGTEAFF	TGTGCCAGCAGCCCAGGGGGAACTGAAGCTTTCTTT
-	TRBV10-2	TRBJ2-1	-	CASRKNPTAERGSPPYNEQFF	TGCGCCAGCAGAAAAAACCCGACCGCCGAAAGGGGAAGTCCTCCCTACAATGAGCAGTTCTTC
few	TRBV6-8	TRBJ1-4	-	CASSNTGGGSDEKLFF	TGTGCCAGCAGCAATACCGGCGGGGGGTCTGATGAAAAACTGTTTTTT
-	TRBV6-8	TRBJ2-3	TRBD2	CASSHGTSGALDTQYF	TGTGCCAGCAGTCACGGGACTAGCGGGGCGCTAGATACGCAGTATTTT
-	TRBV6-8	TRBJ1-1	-	CASSPRTANTEAFF	TGTGCCAGCAGTCCACGGACGGCGAACACTGAAGCTTTCTTT
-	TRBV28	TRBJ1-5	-	CASSLYSDPSGESNQPQHF	TGTGCCAGCAGTTTGTACTCGGACCCTAGTGGAGAAAGCAATCAGCCCCAGCATTTT
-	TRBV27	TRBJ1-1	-	CASSFGQNPSTEAFF	TGTGCCAGCAGTTTTGGACAGAATCCCTCAACTGAAGCTTTCTTT
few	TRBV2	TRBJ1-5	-	CASSESDGASIGQPQHF	TGTGCCAGCAGTGAATCAGACGGGGCTTCGATAGGTCAGCCCCAGCATTTT
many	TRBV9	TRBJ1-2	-	CASSVGAGFFGGSYGYTF	TGTGCCAGCAGCGTAGGAGCTGGCTTCTTTGGGGGGTCCTATGGCTACACCTTC
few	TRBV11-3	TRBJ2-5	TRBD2	CASSPWTSGGRGTQYF	TGTGCCAGCAGCCCTTGGACTAGCGGGGGAAGGGGGACCCAGTACTTC
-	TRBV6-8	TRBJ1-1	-	CASSTRAFRGTEAFF	TGTGCCAGCAGTACTCGGGCCTTCCGAGGGACTGAAGCTTTCTTT
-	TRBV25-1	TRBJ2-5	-	CASNQLGQETQYF	TGTGCCAGCAACCAACTAGGGCAAGAGACCCAGTACTTC
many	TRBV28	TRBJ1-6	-	CASSLGQAPFSYNSPLHF	TGTGCCAGCAGTTTGGGCCAGGCCCCGTTCTCCTATAATTCACCCCTCCACTTT
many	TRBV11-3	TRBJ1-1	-	CASSLRGSMVAEAFF	TGTGCCAGCAGCTTACGGGGGTCAATGGTCGCTGAAGCTTTCTTT
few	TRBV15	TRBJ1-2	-	CATSKLPQLSNYGYTF	TGTGCCACCAGCAAGCTCCCACAGCTCTCCAACTATGGCTACACCTTC
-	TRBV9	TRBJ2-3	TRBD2	CASSPPSGGETDTQYF	TGTGCCAGCAGCCCCCCTAGCGGGGGGGAAACAGATACGCAGTATTTT
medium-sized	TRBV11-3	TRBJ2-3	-	CASSLTQLSTDTQYF	TGTGCCAGCAGCCTGACACAATTAAGCACAGATACGCAGTATTTT
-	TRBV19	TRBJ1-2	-	CASSDTGYYGYTF	TGTGCCAGTAGTGATACAGGGTACTATGGCTACACCTTC
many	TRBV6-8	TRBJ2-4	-	CASSYSPSQNIQYF	TGTGCCAGCAGTTACTCTCCCTCGCAAAACATTCAGTACTTC
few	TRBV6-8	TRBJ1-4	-	CASSPLTEPLNEKLFF	TGTGCCAGCAGCCCACTGACGGAACCGCTGAATGAAAAACTGTTTTTT
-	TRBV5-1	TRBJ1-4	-	CASSFKGTSTNEKLFF	TGCGCCAGCAGCTTTAAGGGGACCTCAACTAATGAAAAACTGTTTTTT
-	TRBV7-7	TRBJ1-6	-	CASSQDLLGANSPLHF	TGTGCCAGCAGCCAAGATTTGTTGGGGGCGAATTCACCCCTCCACTTT
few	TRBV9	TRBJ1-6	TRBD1	CASSAPGGNSPLHF	TGTGCCAGCAGTGCCCCAGGGGGGAATTCACCCCTCCACTTT
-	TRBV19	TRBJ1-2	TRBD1	CASSPGTATNYGYTF	TGTGCCAGTAGTCCCGGGACAGCCACTAACTATGGCTACACCTTC
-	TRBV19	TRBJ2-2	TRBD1	CASTPNRGPGELFF	TGTGCCAGTACCCCGAACAGGGGACCCGGGGAGCTGTTTTTT
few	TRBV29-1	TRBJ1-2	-	CSALNPRGAVYGYTF	TGCAGCGCCCTTAACCCCCGGGGGGCGGTCTATGGCTACACCTTC
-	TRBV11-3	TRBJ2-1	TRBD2	CASSSGLAGGPNWEIEQFF	TGTGCCAGCAGCTCGGGACTAGCGGGGGGGCCAAATTGGGAAATAGAGCAGTTCTTC
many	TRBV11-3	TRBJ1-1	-	CASSLEAGENTEAFF	TGTGCCAGCAGCTTGGAAGCAGGGGAGAACACTGAAGCTTTCTTT
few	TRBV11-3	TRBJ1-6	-	CASSLDRGNESYNSPLHF	TGTGCCAGCAGCTTAGATCGGGGGAACGAGTCCTATAATTCACCCCTCCACTTT
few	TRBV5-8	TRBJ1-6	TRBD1	CASSLGGGSPLHF	TGTGCCAGCAGCTTAGGGGGCGGTTCACCCCTCCACTTT
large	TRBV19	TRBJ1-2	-	CASSLEQGYGYTF	TGTGCCAGTAGTCTAGAACAGGGCTATGGCTACACCTTC
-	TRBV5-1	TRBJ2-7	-	CASSLGAGSYEQYF	TGCGCCAGCAGCTTGGGAGCTGGGTCCTACGAGCAGTACTTC
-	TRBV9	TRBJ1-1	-	CASSENPPGTEAFF	TGTGCCAGCAGTGAGAACCCCCCGGGCACTGAAGCTTTCTTT
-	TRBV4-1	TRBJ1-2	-	CASSHVWANYGYTF	TGCGCCAGCAGCCACGTCTGGGCTAACTATGGCTACACCTTC
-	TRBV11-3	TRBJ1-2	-	CASSLLHLFYGYTF	TGTGCCAGCAGCTTGTTACACCTCTTCTATGGCTACACCTTC
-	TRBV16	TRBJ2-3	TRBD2	CASSQSPSGAHTQYF	TGTGCCAGCAGCCAATCTCCCAGCGGGGCCCATACGCAGTATTTT
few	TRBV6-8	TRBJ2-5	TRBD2	CASSFLAGVGETQYF	TGTGCCAGCAGTTTCCTAGCGGGGGTCGGGGAGACCCAGTACTTC
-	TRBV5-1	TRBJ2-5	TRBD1	CASSPGDRGNEETQYF	TGCGCCAGCAGCCCGGGGGACAGGGGTAACGAAGAGACCCAGTACTTC
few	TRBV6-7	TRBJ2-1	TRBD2	CASSEGFRGVTMKQFF	TGTGCCAGCAGTGAAGGGTTTCGGGGGGTTACAATGAAGCAGTTCTTC